Presented here are 18 T cell receptor beta chains from one specimen sequenced in a study of identical twins. One entry per CDR3 protein results from TCRdb running MiXCR on the 5' RACE reads. The profile shows about 450,000 distinct CDR3 sequences, approximately 18% of them singletons. Sequenced sample: naive T cells sorted from blood. These receptors all stem from a man aged 50 to 59 in good health.

Ten or more counts support this clonotype. This rearrangement joins TRBV20-1 to TRBJ2-3, with D hard to call. CDR3 length equals 14 residues. Germline values: CDR1 DFQATT, CDR2 SNEGSKA (reference sequence). Trimming pared 2 bases from V and 6 bases from J, leaving 15 bases between. The CDR3 DNA follows: TGCAGTGCTAGAAAGGGCCCCCCGCGTGATACGCAGTATTTT. It specifies CSARKGPPRDTQYF.

The sample holds a few counts of this clonotype. The chain uses TRBV5-1 and TRBJ1-5; D unresolved. Germline V gives CDR1 SGHRS, CDR2 YFSETQ. Trimming shortened V by 0 bases and J by 4 bases, and 8 bases separated the two germline ends. The CDR3 is 14 residues long. The CDR3 loop reads CASSLGSGNQPQHF. Here the CDR3 DNA reads TGCGCCAGCAGCTTGGGTTCTGGGAATCAGCCCCAGCATTTT.

This clonotype was counted only a few times. The chain is built from TRBV20-1 and TRBJ1-2, with D possibly TRBD1 on 5 matching bases. This CDR3 comprises 16 residues. The V and J ends lost 0 bases and 4 bases respectively, with 18 bases between them. The germline gives CDR1 DFQATT, CDR2 SNEGSKA (reference sequence). In DNA form, the CDR3 reads TGCAGTGCTAGAGATGATACGGCAGGGTGGCTCTATGGCTACACCTTC. Translated: CSARDDTAGWLYGYTF.

At least ten counts were recorded for this clonotype. CDR3 residues: CASSPSTEAGELFF. CDR3 nucleotide sequence: TGTGCCAGCTCACCATCTACAGAGGCCGGGGAGCTGTTTTTT. The chain links TRBV18 to TRBJ2-2, with D unresolved. The CDR3 runs to 14 residues. Trimming removed 2 bases at V and 6 bases at J, with 10 bases between. CDR1 KGHSH and CDR2 LQKENI come from the germline V gene. Together with reference TRBV18 and TRBJ2-2, the CDR3 gives the full variable domain: NAGVMQNPRHLVRRRGQEARLRCSPMKGHSHVYWYRQLPEEGLKFMVYLQKENIIDESGMPKERFSAEFPKEGPSILRIQQVVRGDSAAYFCASSPSTEAGELFFGEGSRLTVL.

In this sample, this clonotype turned up a few times. This chain connects TRBV30 to TRBJ2-1, with D unclear. The germline V gene encodes CDR1 GTSNPN and CDR2 SVGIG (reference sequence). With 2 bases removed from V and 10 bases from J, the gap between germline ends came to 15 bases. This CDR3 has 13 residues. The CDR3: CAWSQSSSSEQFF. For the CDR3, the DNA is TGTGCCTGGAGTCAGAGTTCATCAAGCGAGCAGTTCTTC.

This clonotype was seen at least ten times. This may stem from a read error, because a much larger clone lies one nucleotide away. The chain couples TRBV20-1 to TRBJ1-5, with D hard to call. V shed 0 bases and J shed 1 base, with 1 base lying between them. The CDR3 runs to 12 residues. CDR1 DFQATT and CDR2 SNEGSKA come from the germline V gene (reference sequence). In nucleotides, the CDR3 is TGCAGTGCTAGAGAGAGCAATCAGCCCCAGCATTTT. Protein sequence: CSARESNQPQHF.

The chain couples TRBV3-1 to TRBJ2-7; D unclear. The CDR3 has 13 residues. Trimming shortened V by 2 bases and J by 0 bases, and 5 bases separated the two germline ends. CDR1 and CDR2 from the germline V gene are LGHDT and YNNKEL (reference sequence). CDR3 region: CASSQSSSYEQYF. CDR3 bases: TGTGCCAGCAGCCAATCCAGCTCCTACGAGCAGTACTTC.

Worth noting for this clonotype: A much larger clone sits a single nucleotide away, making a read error possible. This chain joins TRBV7-9 and TRBJ2-7; D perhaps matches TRBD2 (6 bases). Trimming left V 4 bases short and J 3 bases short, with 10 bases between. The CDR3 runs to 13 residues. Germline-derived CDR1 and CDR2 are SEHNR and FQNEAQ (reference sequence). The CDR3 DNA follows: TGTGCCAGCAGCTCCCGGGAGAACTACGAGCAGTACTTC. Translated: CASSSRENYEQYF. Drawing the rest from reference TRBV7-9 and TRBJ2-7, the complete variable domain is DTGVSQNPRHKITKRGQNVTFRCDPISEHNRLYWYRQTLGQGPEFLTYFQNEAQLEKSRLLSDRFSAERPKGSFSTLEIQRTEQGDSAMYLCASSSRENYEQYFGPGTRLTVT.

V is TRBV20-1 and J is TRBJ2-2, with 8 nucleotides matching TRBD1. This CDR3 comprises 17 residues. The germline CDR1 and CDR2 sequences are DFQATT and SNEGSKA (reference sequence). J lost 0 bases, V lost 0 bases, and 6 bases had no gene match. This CDR3 reads CSARDLKTGANTGELFF. In DNA, the CDR3 is TGCAGTGCTAGAGATCTCAAGACAGGGGCGAACACCGGGGAGCTGTTTTTT.

The rearrangement joins TRBV25-1 to TRBJ2-1; D gene ambiguous. Per the germline V gene, CDR1 is MGHDK and CDR2 is SYGVNS. Trimming took off 7 bases at V and 4 bases at J, with 20 bases between the two ends. This CDR3 is 16 amino acids long. CDR3 loop: CASTRTGSGRYNEQFF. DNA for the CDR3: TGTGCCAGCACCCGTACCGGCTCAGGAAGGTACAATGAGCAGTTCTTC.

This clonotype was counted a few times. This chain uses TRBV7-6 with TRBJ2-1, with D possibly being TRBD1 (5 bases). Germline loops: CDR1 SGHVS, CDR2 FNYEAQ. This CDR3 is 13 amino acids long. Trimming took off 1 base at V and 5 bases at J, with 6 bases between the two ends. The CDR3 nucleotides are TGTGCCAGCAGCTTAGACAGGAACAATGAGCAGTTCTTC. It specifies CASSLDRNNEQFF.

The chain links TRBV7-9 to TRBJ2-7, with 7 bases matching TRBD1. Germline CDR1 is SEHNR and CDR2 is FQNEAQ (reference sequence). The V segment lost 3 bases and the J segment 1 base; nucleotides outside the gene matches: 9. The CDR3 runs to 16 residues. Here the CDR3 DNA reads TGTGCCAGCAGCTTGGGTGACAGGGCTAGTTCCTACGAGCAGTACTTC. This translates into CASSLGDRASSYEQYF.

This clonotype was picked up a small number of times. This sequence joins TRBV5-1 and TRBJ2-7; 9 bases line up with TRBD1. The CDR3 sequence is 17 residues long. Germline V gives CDR1 SGHRS, CDR2 YFSETQ. The V segment lost 4 bases and the J segment 6 bases; nucleotides outside the gene matches: 17. CDR3 sequence reads: CASSIQGAAGGRGEQYF. In nucleotides, the CDR3 is TGCGCCAGCAGCATACAGGGGGCCGCTGGAGGTCGGGGCGAGCAGTACTTC.

This clonotype was seen many times. The chain uses TRBV20-1 and TRBJ1-3, with unresolved D. Germline assignment: CDR1 DFQATT and CDR2 SNEGSKA (reference sequence). The CDR3 has 11 amino acids. V gave up 1 base and J gave up 8 bases, with 6 bases separating them. CDR3 sequence: CSARVRDTIYF. The CDR3 DNA follows: TGCAGTGCTAGAGTGAGGGACACCATATATTTT.

This chain links TRBV5-1 with TRBJ2-5; 10 bases are shared with TRBD1. The CDR3 is made up of 17 amino acids. Losses at the gene ends were 3 bases for V and 2 bases for J; bases not matched to a gene: 10. Germline lookup yields CDR1 SGHRS and CDR2 YFSETQ. This CDR3 reads CASSWGRQGAYQETQYF. CDR3 DNA sequence: TGCGCCAGCAGCTGGGGGAGACAGGGGGCTTATCAAGAGACCCAGTACTTC.

The chain recombines TRBV20-1 with TRBJ2-2, with 9 bases fitting TRBD2. J lost 4 bases, V lost 4 bases, and 4 bases had no gene match. Germline lookup yields CDR1 DFQATT and CDR2 SNEGSKA (reference sequence). This CDR3 spans 14 amino acids. The CDR3 DNA follows: TGCAGTGCTAAAGCGGGGGGTGGCACCGGGGAGCTGTTTTTT. This sequence encodes CSAKAGGGTGELFF.

V is TRBV20-1 and J is TRBJ2-5; weak D call: TRBD1 (6 bases). Trimming cost V 1 base and J 0 bases, with 9 bases left between them. Per germline, CDR1 DFQATT and CDR2 SNEGSKA (reference sequence). This CDR3 is built from 14 residues. CDR3 nucleotide sequence: TGCAGTGCTAGAGCAGGGGTGTACCAAGAGACCCAGTACTTC. It is translated as CSARAGVYQETQYF.

The rearrangement uses TRBV7-6 and TRBJ2-1; TRBD1 matches 9 bases. Germline CDR1 reads SGHVS; CDR2 reads FNYEAQ. Trimming cost V 5 bases and J 7 bases; bases outside gene matches: 9. CDR3 length: 15 amino acids. The DNA of the CDR3 is TGTGCCAGCAGCCCGCCGGGACAGGGCCCGAATGAGCAGTTCTTC. It specifies CASSPPGQGPNEQFF.